This TCR beta chain was captured by sequencing in a study of cytomegalovirus exposure and HLA in healthy donors. The CDR3 is made up of 18 amino acids. Trimming removed 3 bases at V and 6 bases at J, with 28 bases between. Germline V gene lookup returns CDR1 SGHRS and CDR2 YFSETQ. For this clone: Its antigen remains unknown.

Whole-study results and caveats: The sole available immune exposure information was CMV serostatus. In a later analysis, around 18,000 TCR beta sequences were associated with HLA alleles at 0.05 false discovery rate. When the data were analyzed later, several of the most significant clusters appeared to be linked to common viral pathogens. In an earlier analysis, productive rearrangement rates for most beta V segments clustered near 87% or 30%.

PCR involved 60 Vbeta and 13 Jbeta primers. The table came from immunoSEQ multiplex PCR; TCRdb's copy has only in-frame clones and leaves some out. The table shows roughly 230,000 clones, with 92% occurring only once. Material: PBMCs. V and J are TRBV5-1 and TRBJ2-7; tentatively, D is TRBD1 (6 bases). This receptor was identified in a girl aged 2-15 years in good health and CMV-seronegative. CDR3 protein: CASSWRMIGDNQEIEQYF. CDR3 in DNA: TGCGCCAGCAGCTGGAGAATGATTGGGGACAACCAGGAGATCGAGCAGTACTTC.